The present entry profiles one T cell receptor (beta chain) with its context. The data derive from a study of identifying expanded T cells in peripheral blood. Collection occurred without any documented infections or immune events in donors. This CDR3 spans 12 amino acids. Trimming took off 5 bases at V and 3 bases at J, with 8 bases between the two ends. Germline loops: CDR1 MNHEY, CDR2 SVGAGI. Libraries were prepared by immunoSEQ multiplex PCR; TCRdb keeps only in-frame clonotypes and omits some of them. The data hold approximately 83,000 clones, with roughly 81% observed a single time. The sequence derives from a person between 18 and 70 years old in good health. The chain joins TRBV6-5 to TRBJ2-7; tentatively, D is TRBD2 (5 bases). Sequenced material: blood. The CDR3 sequence: CASSDYGYEQYF. DNA for the CDR3: TGTGCCAGCAGTGACTATGGCTACGAGCAGTACTTC.